The 8 T cell receptor beta chains below all came from one sample that was sequenced in a study of patients and donors after allogeneic stem cell transplantation. A single record per CDR3 protein comes from TCRdb applying MiXCR to the RT-PCR reads. The sample has over 350,000 distinct CDR3 sequences; roughly 16% are singletons. Sequences were obtained from blood, either unsorted or a sorted T cell fraction (not recorded which). All receptors derive from a human donor who was either an allogeneic HSCT recipient or a stem cell or donor lymphocyte infusion donor (not recorded which). It is not recorded whose cells these are; they may come from a transplant donor.

In its sample, this clonotype was seen a few times. The V gene is TRBV18, the J gene TRBJ2-7, with TRBD2 identical over 8 bases. Germline-derived CDR1 and CDR2 are KGHSH and LQKENI. V gave up 3 bases and J gave up 0 bases; unmatched junction bases: 7. CDR3 length equals 16 residues. The CDR3 region is CASSPREGLSSYEQYF. CDR3 DNA: TGTGCCAGCTCACCTCGGGAGGGACTCAGCTCCTACGAGCAGTACTTC.

V is TRBV6-5 and J is TRBJ2-2; D not certain. CDR1 MNHEY and CDR2 SVGAGI come from the germline V gene. This CDR3 region has 14 residues. V lost 2 bases and J 7 bases, leaving 11 bases between the germline ends. CDR3 region: CASSYVVVGGELFF. The CDR3 DNA reads TGTGCCAGCAGTTACGTGGTCGTCGGCGGGGAGCTGTTTTTT.

The chain carries TRBV6-2 or TRBV6-3 and TRBJ2-3; no reliable D call. The CDR3 totals 15 residues. The germline V gene encodes CDR1 MNHEY and CDR2 SVGEGT. The V end lost 6 bases, the J end lost 0 bases, and 13 bases lay between the germline ends. The CDR3 sequence: CASRHDVKSTDTQYF. CDR3 DNA: TGTGCCAGCAGACACGACGTTAAGAGCACAGATACGCAGTATTTT.

The chain combines TRBV12-3 or TRBV12-4 with TRBJ1-1; D remains unclear. The CDR3 covers 14 residues. Trimming took 6 bases from V and 5 from J, leaving 16 bases between them. The CDR3 DNA reads as TGTGCCAGCAGGGACTCGGTGCCGCTGACTGAAGCTTTCTTT. Encoded protein: CASRDSVPLTEAFF.

This rearrangement joins TRBV4-3 to TRBJ2-3; 10 positions agree with TRBD2. CDR1 and CDR2 from the germline V gene are LGHNA and YSLEER. V shed 3 bases, J shed 5 bases, and the junction held 2 bases outside the gene matches. The CDR3 loop spans 14 amino acids. The CDR3 is CASSQRTSGDTQYF. As DNA, the CDR3 is TGCGCCAGCAGCCAGCGGACTAGCGGAGATACGCAGTATTTT.

This clonotype was recorded a few times. The rearrangement joins TRBV7-2 to TRBJ2-3; the match to TRBD2 covers 7 bases. Germline values: CDR1 SGHTA, CDR2 FQGNSA. The CDR3 totals 12 residues. V gave up 5 bases and J gave up 6 bases; unmatched junction bases: 2. The CDR3, as DNA: TGTGCCAGCAGCACGCGGGGGGATACGCAGTATTTT. It encodes CASSTRGDTQYF. Complete variable domain (other parts from reference TRBV7-2 and TRBJ2-3): GAGVSQSPSNKVTEKGKDVELRCDPISGHTALYWYRQSLGQGLEFLIYFQGNSAPDKSGLPSDRFSAERTGGSVSTLTIQRTQQEDSAVYLCASSTRGDTQYFGPGTRLTVL.

This clonotype was counted a few times. This CDR3 is CASSSLTRRLAGRTDTQYF. CDR3 nucleotides: TGTGCCAGCAGCTCACTAACCCGGCGACTAGCGGGGCGCACAGATACGCAGTATTTT. The rearrangement joins TRBV11-1 to TRBJ2-3; 11 bases align to TRBD2. Unmatched junction bases numbered 13, after V lost 4 bases and J lost 1 base. The CDR3 consists of 19 residues. CDR1 is SGHAT and CDR2 is FQDESV in the germline V gene (reference sequence).

The chain recombines TRBV9 with TRBJ1-1, with 9 bases aligning to TRBD1. V was pared by 0 bases and J by 0 bases, with 9 bases of the junction left unmatched. The CDR3 is 18 amino acids. Per the germline V gene, CDR1 is SGDLS and CDR2 is YYNGEE. The CDR3 loop reads CASSVVGTGMQMNTEAFF. The CDR3 DNA reads TGTGCCAGCAGCGTAGTAGGGACAGGGATGCAAATGAACACTGAAGCTTTCTTT.